This TCR beta chain was profiled in a study of CD8 T cells in ankylosing spondylitis. This clonotype was seen just once. Its specificity is unknown. Molecular-barcoded quantitative 5'-RACE produced these TCR beta libraries. In TCRdb, the 5' RACE reads were re-called with MiXCR into one record per CDR3 protein. Seen here are 230,000 or so distinct CDR3 sequences, under 30% observed once, and the top ten hold roughly 0.67%. Findings of the study overall: A motif of 7 to 9 highly homologous TCR beta variants was seen as apparently characteristic of ankylosing spondylitis blood. Disease-linked clones had a CD8+ phenotype and relatively low frequency in peripheral blood.

Trimming removed 2 bases at V and 12 bases at J, with 11 bases between. Germline V gene sequence: CDR1 SNHLY, CDR2 FYNNEI. This CDR3 is 11 amino acids long. The chain is built from TRBV2 and TRBJ2-7, with a possible D match to TRBD1 (5 bases). The specimen sequenced was blood, either unsorted or a sorted T cell fraction (not recorded which). The clonotype was recovered from a male donor with ankylosing spondylitis or in good health (not recorded which). The CDR3 sequence: CASSEIQGSYF. CDR3 coding DNA: TGTGCCAGCAGTGAAATTCAGGGTTCGTACTTC.